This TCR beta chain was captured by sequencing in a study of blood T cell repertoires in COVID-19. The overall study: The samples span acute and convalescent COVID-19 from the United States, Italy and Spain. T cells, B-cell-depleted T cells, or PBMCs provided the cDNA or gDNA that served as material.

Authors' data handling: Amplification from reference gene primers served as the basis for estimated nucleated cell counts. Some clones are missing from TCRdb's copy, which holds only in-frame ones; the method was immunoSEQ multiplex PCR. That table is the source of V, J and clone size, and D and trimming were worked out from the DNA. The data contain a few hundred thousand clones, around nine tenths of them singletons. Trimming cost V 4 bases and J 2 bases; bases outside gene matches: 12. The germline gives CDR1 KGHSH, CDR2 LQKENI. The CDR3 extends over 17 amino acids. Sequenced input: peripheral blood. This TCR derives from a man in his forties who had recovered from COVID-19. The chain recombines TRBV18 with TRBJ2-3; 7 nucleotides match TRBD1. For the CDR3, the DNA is TGTGCCAGCTCACACCAGTACAGGGGCCACACCACAGATACGCAGTATTTT. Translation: CASSHQYRGHTTDTQYF. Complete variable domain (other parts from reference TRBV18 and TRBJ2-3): NAGVMQNPRHLVRRRGQEARLRCSPMKGHSHVYWYRQLPEEGLKFMVYLQKENIIDESGMPKERFSAEFPKEGPSILRIQQVVRGDSAAYFCASSHQYRGHTTDTQYFGPGTRLTVL.